The 21 T cell receptor beta chains below come from one sample, sequenced in a study of blood T cell repertoires in COVID-19. Generated by immunoSEQ multiplex PCR, the TCRdb table keeps only in-frame clones and is missing some. The sample lists about 150,000 clones; around 86% were seen once. Sequencing was carried out using peripheral blood. Receptors originate from a woman older than 75 with COVID-19, enrolled during active disease.

The rearrangement links TRBV7-2 to TRBJ1-5; TRBD1 is a possible D gene (6 bases). The CDR3 length is 13 residues. V was pared by 4 bases and J by 5 bases, with 9 bases between. CDR1 is SGHTA and CDR2 is FQGNSA in the germline V gene. The chain's CDR3 is CASSYRVDQPQHF. The DNA for the CDR3 is TGTGCCAGCAGCTACAGGGTCGATCAGCCCCAGCATTTT.

This clone has only one observation. The V and J genes are TRBV5-4 and TRBJ1-2, with 7 nucleotides matching TRBD1. In germline, CDR1 is SGHNT, CDR2 YYREEE (reference sequence). CDR3 length: 14 amino acids. The trim removed 3 bases at V and 4 bases at J, leaving 6 bases unmatched. This CDR3 reads CASSSWTGAYGYTF. The DNA for the CDR3 is TGTGCCAGCAGCTCTTGGACAGGCGCCTATGGCTACACCTTC.

This sequence joins TRBV9 and TRBJ1-6; D is unresolved. CDR3 length: 13 amino acids. The germline V gene encodes CDR1 SGDLS and CDR2 YYNGEE. Trimming left V 1 base short and J 7 bases short, with 6 bases between. This chain's CDR3 is CASSVTENSPLHF. In nucleotides, the CDR3 is TGTGCCAGCAGCGTAACAGAAAATTCACCCCTCCACTTT.

V usage is TRBV5-1 and J usage is TRBJ2-5; 15 bases map to TRBD2. The germline gives CDR1 SGHRS, CDR2 YFSETQ. This CDR3 contains 16 residues. The ends lost 4 bases at V and 5 bases at J; junction bases unmatched: 6. As DNA, the CDR3 is TGCGCCAGCAGCACGGGACTAGCGGGAGGAAGGGAGACCCAGTACTTC. This codes for CASSTGLAGGRETQYF. The entire variable domain, with the rest obtained from reference TRBV5-1 and TRBJ2-5, is as follows: KAGVTQTPRYLIKTRGQQVTLSCSPISGHRSVSWYQQTPGQGLQFLFEYFSETQRNKGNFPGRFSGRQFSNSRSEMNVSTLELGDSALYLCASSTGLAGGRETQYFGPGTRLLVL.

The gene calls are TRBV4-3 and TRBJ2-1; 7 nucleotides line up with TRBD2. Trimming at V came to 3 bases and at J to 10 bases, leaving 6 bases not matched to a gene. This CDR3 spans 13 amino acids. Germline CDR1 is LGHNA and CDR2 is YSLEER. The CDR3 coding sequence is TGCGCCAGCAGCCAGAGACTAGCCCAGGAGCAGTTCTTC. It yields the protein CASSQRLAQEQFF.

This sequence joins TRBV9 and TRBJ1-2; no clear D. The V end lost 0 bases, the J end lost 5 bases, and 5 bases lay between the germline ends. The CDR3 runs 12 residues. Germline V gene data show CDR1 as SGDLS and CDR2 as YYNGEE. CDR3 sequence reads: CASSVGEYGYTF. CDR3 coding DNA: TGTGCCAGCAGCGTAGGGGAGTATGGCTACACCTTC.

The DNA of the CDR3 is TGTGCCACCGGGAGGGGGAGTGGCACAGATACGCAGTATTTT. The encoded protein is CATGRGSGTDTQYF. The chain combines TRBV19 with TRBJ2-3; the match to TRBD2 covers 8 bases. V shed 10 bases, J shed 1 base, and the junction held 7 bases outside the gene matches. The CDR3 loop spans 14 amino acids. Germline V gene data show CDR1 as LNHDA and CDR2 as SQIVND (reference sequence). Filled out from reference TRBV19 and TRBJ2-3, the complete variable domain reads DGGITQSPKYLFRKEGQNVTLSCEQNLNHDAMYWYRQDPGQGLRLIYYSQIVNDFQKGDIAEGYSVSREKKESFPLTVTSAQKNPTAFYLCATGRGSGTDTQYFGPGTRLTVL.

V usage is TRBV29-1 and J usage is TRBJ1-2; D gene ambiguous. Trimming cost V 7 bases and J 5 bases, with 17 bases left between them. The CDR3 runs to 13 residues. The germline CDR1 and CDR2 sequences are SQVTM and ANQGSEA. Written as DNA, the CDR3 is TGCAGCGCCGGGAGAGGCGCGGGTTATGGCTACACCTTC. Its protein product is CSAGRGAGYGYTF.

A few counts support this clone. The chain has TRBV6-5 and TRBJ1-2, with 12 bases lining up with TRBD1. The germline V gene has CDR1 MNHEY and CDR2 SVGAGI. With 5 bases clipped from V and 8 bases from J, the junction kept 9 bases outside the gene matches. This CDR3 has 15 residues. The CDR3 nucleotides are TGTGCCAGCAGTCCCCGGGACAGGGGGCCGGAAGGCTACACCTTC. This codes for CASSPRDRGPEGYTF.

V is TRBV6-5 and J is TRBJ2-7; 8 positions match TRBD1. The CDR3 is made up of 15 amino acids. Germline V gene data show CDR1 as MNHEY and CDR2 as SVGAGI. The V and J ends lost 4 bases and 2 bases, in that order; junction bases with no gene match: 7. The CDR3 protein is CASSSLDRVAYEQYF. The CDR3 DNA reads TGTGCCAGCAGTTCCCTGGACAGGGTAGCCTACGAGCAGTACTTC.

V gene TRBV6-6 combines with J gene TRBJ2-7; 8 nucleotides line up with TRBD1. This CDR3 spans 14 amino acids. Germline V gene lookup returns CDR1 MNHNY and CDR2 SVGAGI (reference sequence). V shed 2 bases and J 5 bases; nucleotides not matched to a gene: 5. The CDR3, as DNA: TGTGCCAGCAGTTACCCCGGGACAGGAGACGAGCAGTACTTC. Translation: CASSYPGTGDEQYF.

The chain has TRBV27 and TRBJ2-7; TRBD2 matches at 13 bases. Looked up from germline, CDR1 is MNHEY and CDR2 is SMNVEV (reference sequence). The CDR3 is made up of 17 amino acids. The V and J ends lost 0 bases and 4 bases, in that order; junction bases with no gene match: 6. The CDR3: CASSLSMGTSGTYEQYF. CDR3 nucleotides: TGTGCCAGCAGTTTATCGATGGGGACTAGCGGGACTTACGAGCAGTACTTC.

V usage is TRBV4-3 and J usage is TRBJ2-7, with TRBD2 matching 9 bases. The CDR3 is 15 amino acids. The germline CDR1 and CDR2 sequences are LGHNA and YSLEER. J gave up 0 bases and V 4 bases, and 4 bases lay outside the gene matches. The CDR3 spells CASSPSSGSSYEQYF. The CDR3 DNA is TGCGCCAGCAGCCCTAGTAGCGGGAGCTCCTACGAGCAGTACTTC.

The J gene is TRBJ1-5, the V gene TRBV4-3; 7 nucleotides align to TRBD1. V shed 2 bases and J 6 bases; nucleotides not matched to a gene: 1. Germline V CDR1 and CDR2: LGHNA, YSLEER. This CDR3 has 13 amino acids. This CDR3 reads CASSQNRGQPQHF. DNA for the CDR3: TGCGCCAGCAGCCAAAACAGGGGTCAGCCCCAGCATTTT.

V and J are TRBV19 and TRBJ1-2; TRBD1 agrees at 7 bases. This CDR3 has 16 amino acids. Germline CDR1 and CDR2: LNHDA and SQIVND (reference sequence). V lost 2 bases to trimming and J lost 3 bases; unmatched junction nucleotides: 9. The CDR3 DNA reads TGTGCCAGTAGTATACTTTCTGCAGGGGGTGACTATGGCTACACCTTC. Encoded protein: CASSILSAGGDYGYTF.

This chain uses TRBV18 with TRBJ1-1; unclear D gene. The CDR3 has 13 amino acids. With 5 bases removed from V and 1 base from J, the gap between germline ends came to 8 bases. CDR1 and CDR2 from the germline V gene are KGHSH and LQKENI. The DNA for the CDR3 is TGTGCCAGCTCAGCCGACTCGAACACTGAAGCTTTCTTT. Amino acid sequence: CASSADSNTEAFF. Full variable domain (missing parts from reference TRBV18 and TRBJ1-1): NAGVMQNPRHLVRRRGQEARLRCSPMKGHSHVYWYRQLPEEGLKFMVYLQKENIIDESGMPKERFSAEFPKEGPSILRIQQVVRGDSAAYFCASSADSNTEAFFGQGTRLTVV.

The CDR3 sequence: CASSQGSWPTEAFF. The CDR3 nucleotides are TGTGCCAGCAGCCAAGGATCCTGGCCGACTGAAGCTTTCTTT. This chain uses TRBV3-1 (or the pseudogene TRBV3-2) with TRBJ1-1; D is undetermined. This CDR3 has 14 residues. Germline CDR1 LGHDT, CDR2 YNNKEL (reference sequence). V was pared by 1 base and J by 5 bases, with 11 bases between.

J is TRBJ2-7 and V is TRBV14; 14 bases map to TRBD2. V lost 4 bases, J lost 7 bases, and 9 bases stayed unmatched. The CDR3 is made up of 16 amino acids. Germline V CDR1 and CDR2: SGHDN, FVKESK. The CDR3 here is CASSPGLAGGSLEQYF. The CDR3 nucleotides are TGTGCCAGCAGCCCCGGACTAGCGGGAGGATCCCTGGAGCAGTACTTC.

The chain employs TRBV7-8 and TRBJ2-3; maybe TRBD2 (6 bases). Germline V lookup: CDR1 SGHVS, CDR2 FQNEAQ. The CDR3 length is 14 residues. Trimming removed 1 base at V and 5 bases at J, with 10 bases between. DNA for the CDR3: TGTGCCAGCAGCTTAGGAGGGCGGGGAGATACGCAGTATTTT. It translates to CASSLGGRGDTQYF. Full variable domain (rest looked up from reference TRBV7-8 and TRBJ2-3): GAGVSQSPRYKVAKRGQDVALRCDPISGHVSLFWYQQALGQGPEFLTYFQNEAQLDKSGLPSDRFFAERPEGSVSTLKIQRTQQEDSAVYLCASSLGGRGDTQYFGPGTRLTVL.

The rearrangement links TRBV2 to TRBJ1-1, with 9 bases matching TRBD1. Germline V gene sequence: CDR1 SNHLY, CDR2 FYNNEI. CDR3 length: 15 residues. V trimming: 7 bases; J trimming: 2 bases; junction bases outside the gene matches: 8. CDR3 bases: TGTGCCAGCACCCAAAGACAGGGGGAAAACACTGAAGCTTTCTTT. It yields the protein CASTQRQGENTEAFF.

This clone has only a few counts. This chain uses TRBV19 with TRBJ2-2; D call uncertain. V was pared by 5 bases and J by 4 bases, with 11 bases between. CDR1 and CDR2 (germline): LNHDA, SQIVND (reference sequence). The CDR3 runs 14 residues. The CDR3 protein is CASSPSVSTGELFF. In DNA form, the CDR3 reads TGTGCCAGTAGTCCCTCCGTGAGCACCGGGGAGCTGTTTTTT.